These 10 T cell receptor beta chains originate from one sample sequenced in a study of human T cells and chemical hapten exposure. MiXCR was run by TCRdb on the RACE reads, yielding one entry per CDR3 protein. Of around 250,000 distinct CDR3 sequences in the sample, approximately 8.6% are singletons; the top ten hold 2.3%. Stated time point: pre-sensitization, week 0. This sample's treatment: therapeutic diphenylcyclopropenone sensitization with weekly scalp DPC. Sequences were derived from whole blood, sampled in connection with sensitization to the hapten diphenylcyclopropenone (DPC). Source of these receptors: a woman aged 40 to 50 with alopecia areata. Some clones in this sample may be carry-over from other donors' samples.

V usage is TRBV6-5 and J usage is TRBJ2-7, with D perhaps matching TRBD1 (6 bases). The V gene's germline CDR1 is MNHEY and CDR2 SVGAGI. Between the trimmed V and J ends, which lost 6 bases and 0 bases, there was a span of 12 bases. This CDR3 has 14 residues. The CDR3 sequence: CASRGDIYSYEQYF. CDR3 coding DNA: TGTGCCAGCAGGGGGGACATCTACTCCTACGAGCAGTACTTC.

The sample holds a few counts of this clonotype. This chain connects TRBV28 to TRBJ2-7, with 8 bases lining up with TRBD2. The V gene's germline CDR1 is MDHEN and CDR2 SYDVKM. The J segment lost 2 bases and the V segment lost 4 bases, leaving 4 bases of the junction unmatched. CDR3 size: 14 residues. The CDR3: CASSSREGPYEQYF. The CDR3 DNA is TGTGCCAGCAGTTCTCGGGAGGGCCCCTACGAGCAGTACTTC.

The rearrangement links TRBV20-1 to TRBJ2-3; 7 bases agree with TRBD2. Trimming at V came to 6 bases and at J to 8 bases, leaving 17 bases not matched to a gene. The CDR3 has 15 amino acids. Germline assignment: CDR1 DFQATT and CDR2 SNEGSKA (reference sequence). The CDR3 DNA sequence: TGCAGTGCCTCCCACCTGGAGCGGGGCGGCGGTACGCAGTATTTT. It yields the protein CSASHLERGGGTQYF.

This clonotype was counted only a few times. The chain recombines TRBV28 with TRBJ2-3; 8 bases map to TRBD1. This CDR3 has 15 residues. V dropped 5 bases and J dropped 5; count of bases not matched to a gene: 9. CDR1 MDHEN and CDR2 SYDVKM come from the germline V gene. The CDR3 sequence: CASSPGGQGKDTQYF. The CDR3 nucleotides read TGTGCCAGCAGTCCAGGGGGCCAAGGGAAAGATACGCAGTATTTT.

This clonotype was counted many times. J is TRBJ2-7 and V is TRBV10-3; no definite D call. The CDR3 has 13 residues. V was trimmed by 8 bases and J by 0 bases, leaving 11 bases between them. Germline CDR1 ENHRY, CDR2 SYGVKD. Here the CDR3 reads CAIGSPPSYEQYF. The CDR3 nucleotides are TGTGCCATCGGATCCCCCCCCTCCTACGAGCAGTACTTC.

There are many counts of this clonotype. This chain connects TRBV4-1 to TRBJ2-6; D not resolved. V shed 1 base and J shed 2 bases, with 15 bases lying between them. This CDR3 contains 18 residues. Germline V gives CDR1 MGHRA, CDR2 YSYEKL. This CDR3 is CASSQVLSGPPGANVLTF. The CDR3 DNA follows: TGCGCCAGCAGCCAAGTCCTATCAGGACCCCCTGGGGCCAACGTCCTGACTTTC.

This clonotype occurred a few times. The V and J genes are TRBV7-3 and TRBJ2-2; 16 bases align to TRBD2. The CDR3 consists of 16 residues. Trimming took 5 bases from V and 15 from J; bases not matched to a gene: 12. Germline CDR1 SGHTA, CDR2 FQGTGA. The CDR3 DNA reads as TGTGCCAGCAGCATCACCGGGACTAGCGGGAGGGCGAGGGTGTTTTTT. Protein: CASSITGTSGRARVFF.

This clonotype came up a few times. The chain recombines TRBV12-3 or TRBV12-4 with TRBJ2-5; D is unresolved. The CDR3 loop spans 13 amino acids. Trimming cost V 1 base and J 7 bases, with 10 bases left between them. The CDR3 DNA is TGTGCCAGCAGTTTAGGTACCCCGGGGACCCAGTACTTC. This codes for CASSLGTPGTQYF.

This clonotype was found many times. The chain combines TRBV28 with TRBJ1-1; 8 bases map to TRBD1. The CDR3 runs to 16 residues. Germline CDR1 and CDR2: MDHEN and SYDVKM. With 6 bases clipped from V and 10 bases from J, the junction kept 19 bases outside the gene matches. Here the CDR3 DNA reads TGTGCCAGCAGCCCAGAGGCCAGGGGGCATGGGTTAGGAGCTTTCTTT. It translates to CASSPEARGHGLGAFF.

Ten or more counts support this clonotype. This chain connects TRBV5-1 to TRBJ2-5; the D is unclear. Trimming shortened V by 2 bases and J by 0 bases, and 8 bases separated the two germline ends. The CDR3 sequence is 14 residues long. The germline gives CDR1 SGHRS, CDR2 YFSETQ. CDR3 in amino acids: CASSFTANQETQYF. The DNA of the CDR3 is TGCGCCAGCAGCTTTACGGCTAACCAAGAGACCCAGTACTTC.